One sample yielded the 31 T cell receptor beta chains listed below, sequenced in a study of T cells in localized non-small cell lung cancer. Data came from immunoSEQ multiplex PCR; TCRdb stores just in-frame clones and leaves some out. The top ten clones hold roughly 6.2% of a sample with roughly 4,200 clones, around 41% of them seen once. Here the sequenced sample was lung tumor tissue, taken before any cancer treatment. The receptor source for this set is a woman aged 35 to 69 with stage I lung adenocarcinoma.

This clone is termed medium-sized. J is TRBJ1-1 and V is TRBV28; the D is unclear. This CDR3 comprises 12 residues. Looked up from germline, CDR1 is MDHEN and CDR2 is SYDVKM. V lost 3 bases and J 4 bases, leaving 6 bases between the germline ends. DNA for the CDR3: TGTGCCAGCAGTTTTCTGGGCACTGAAGCTTTCTTT. Translated, it gives CASSFLGTEAFF.

The gene calls are TRBV1 and TRBJ2-6; TRBD2 is the table's D call and was not checked against the DNA. TRBV1 constitutes a pseudogene. The CDR3 runs 13 residues. CDR3: CASSPVGANVLTF. The CDR3 nucleotides read TGCGCCAGCAGCCCCGTCGGGGCCAACGTCCTGACTTTC.

The V gene is TRBV19, the J gene TRBJ1-1; D uncertain. Between the trimmed V and J ends, which lost 5 bases and 0 bases, there was a span of 7 bases. There are 13 residues in the CDR3. Germline CDR1 reads LNHDA; CDR2 reads SQIVND (reference sequence). DNA for the CDR3: TGTGCCAGTAGTGTCAATCTGAACACTGAAGCTTTCTTT. Translating it yields CASSVNLNTEAFF.

This clone was seen more than once but under ten times. J is TRBJ2-2 and V is TRBV6-8, with TRBD2 matching 7 bases. This CDR3 has 15 amino acids. J lost 4 bases, V lost 5 bases, and 7 bases had no gene match. In germline, CDR1 is MNHGY, CDR2 SAAAGT. CDR3 amino acids: CASSLSGGGTGELFF. The CDR3 bases are TGTGCCAGCAGTCTATCTGGGGGGGGCACCGGGGAGCTGTTTTTT.

This clone was observed a handful of times. The chain carries TRBV6-8 and TRBJ2-1; TRBD2 is a possible D gene (6 bases). The V end lost 5 bases, the J end lost 9 bases, and 20 bases lay between the germline ends. The CDR3 is 15 residues long. Germline V gene lookup returns CDR1 MNHGY and CDR2 SAAAGT. This chain's CDR3 is CASSPSGLLRGEQFF. CDR3 in DNA: TGTGCCAGCAGTCCGTCCGGACTACTACGCGGTGAGCAGTTCTTC.

About this clone: The junction and the germline gene differ at one end; a read error may be behind it. The chain carries TRBV28 and TRBJ1-4; TRBD1 is a possible D gene (5 bases). This CDR3 contains 14 residues. From germline, CDR1 is MDHEN and CDR2 SYDVKM. The CDR3 DNA reads TGTGCCAGCGCGGGGACCCTGACTAAGGAAAAACTGTTTTTT. This gives the protein CASAGTLTKEKLFF. Filled out from reference TRBV28 and TRBJ1-4, the complete variable domain reads DVKVTQSSRYLVKRTGEKVFLECVQDMDHENMFWYRQDPGLGLRLIYFSYDVKMKEKGDIPEGYSVSREKKERFSLILESASTNQTSMYLCASAGTLTKEKLFFGSGTQLSVL.

This clone occurred a few times. The V call is TRBV6-8, the J call TRBJ2-4; the D call may be TRBD1 or TRBD2 (5 bases each). V lost 6 bases to trimming and J lost 1 base, with 10 bases between them. The length of the CDR3 is 14 residues. Germline V gene data show CDR1 as MNHGY and CDR2 as SAAAGT. The CDR3 protein is CASSPGSAKNIQYF. The CDR3 DNA is TGTGCCAGCAGCCCAGGGAGCGCCAAAAACATTCAGTACTTC.

The CDR3 here is CASSYAGGTEAFF. Written as DNA, the CDR3 is TGTGCCAGCAGTTACGCAGGGGGCACTGAAGCTTTCTTT. This chain uses TRBV6-8 with TRBJ1-1, with 7 bases that match TRBD1. The CDR3 is 13 residues long. The germline gives CDR1 MNHGY, CDR2 SAAAGT. J was trimmed by 4 bases and V by 2 bases; bases with no gene match: 1.

The chain links TRBV18 to TRBJ2-5, with D unresolved. The V end was cut by 0 bases, the J end by 1 base, with 3 bases between. This CDR3 contains 13 residues. Germline V CDR1 and CDR2: KGHSH, LQKENI. DNA for the CDR3: TGTGCCAGCTCACCACCGAGCCAAGAGACCCAGTACTTC. Its protein product is CASSPPSQETQYF.

By share of the sample, this clone is medium-sized. The chain carries TRBV11-3 and TRBJ2-7; 8 bases are shared with TRBD1. Germline CDR1 SGHNT, CDR2 YENEEA. This CDR3 contains 16 residues. V dropped 4 bases and J dropped 2; count of bases not matched to a gene: 10. CDR3 in amino acids: CASSSTGTGTTYEQYF. The CDR3 nucleotides read TGTGCCAGCAGCTCGACAGGGACAGGAACAACCTACGAGCAGTACTTC.

This clone came up once. This rearrangement joins TRBV15 to TRBJ1-1, with a weak D call TRBD1 (5 bases). Deletions cut 2 bases from V and 2 bases from J, with 21 bases between. CDR1 is LNHNV, CDR2 YYDKDF, per germline (reference sequence). CDR3 size: 18 residues. The chain's CDR3 is CATSRKSRDQIFNTEAFF. CDR3 sequence (DNA): TGTGCCACCAGCAGAAAGTCCCGGGACCAGATTTTTAACACTGAAGCTTTCTTT.

This clone turned up a few times. The chain uses TRBV28 and TRBJ1-5, with D unclear. The CDR3 is 15 residues long. V lost 2 bases and J 1 base, leaving 9 bases between the germline ends. Looked up from germline, CDR1 is MDHEN and CDR2 is SYDVKM. This chain's CDR3 is CASSLKGWSNQPQHF. The CDR3, as DNA: TGTGCCAGCAGTTTAAAGGGATGGAGCAATCAGCCCCAGCATTTT. Drawing the rest from reference TRBV28 and TRBJ1-5, the complete variable domain is DVKVTQSSRYLVKRTGEKVFLECVQDMDHENMFWYRQDPGLGLRLIYFSYDVKMKEKGDIPEGYSVSREKKERFSLILESASTNQTSMYLCASSLKGWSNQPQHFGDGTRLSIL.

The genes are TRBV18 and TRBJ1-1; possibly TRBD1 for D (5 bases). Germline lookup yields CDR1 KGHSH and CDR2 LQKENI. CDR3 length: 13 amino acids. The germline V and J ends were trimmed by 2 bases and 2 bases, with 6 bases remaining between them. CDR3 DNA sequence: TGTGCCAGCTCACCAGGGGCAAACACTGAAGCTTTCTTT. Encoded protein: CASSPGANTEAFF.

The chain combines TRBV12-5 with TRBJ2-1; the match to TRBD2 covers 10 bases. V shed 3 bases and J 6 bases; nucleotides not matched to a gene: 5. Per germline, CDR1 LGHNT and CDR2 FRNRAP. This CDR3 region has 15 residues. Here the CDR3 DNA reads TGTGCTAGTGGTTTCCAGACTAGCGGGCTCAATGAGCAGTTCTTC. Translating it yields CASGFQTSGLNEQFF.

This chain joins TRBV19 and TRBJ2-2, with a possible D match to TRBD2 (6 bases). Trimming cost V 7 bases and J 5 bases, with 17 bases left between them. The CDR3 sequence is 15 residues long. Per germline, CDR1 LNHDA and CDR2 SQIVND (reference sequence). The CDR3 loop reads CASKWRAEGTGELFF. In DNA, the CDR3 is TGTGCCAGTAAGTGGCGTGCGGAGGGTACCGGGGAGCTGTTTTTT. Variable domain in full (rest from reference TRBV19 and TRBJ2-2): DGGITQSPKYLFRKEGQNVTLSCEQNLNHDAMYWYRQDPGQGLRLIYYSQIVNDFQKGDIAEGYSVSREKKESFPLTVTSAQKNPTAFYLCASKWRAEGTGELFFGEGSRLTVL.

This chain joins TRBV29-1 and TRBJ1-1; the D gene is possibly TRBD1 (6 bases). V gave up 5 bases and J gave up 1 base, with 11 bases separating them. Germline CDR1 and CDR2: SQVTM and ANQGSEA. The CDR3 has 13 amino acids. The CDR3 coding sequence is TGCAGCGTTCGAGAACAGGGGAACACTGAAGCTTTCTTT. Protein sequence: CSVREQGNTEAFF.

This sequence joins TRBV19 and TRBJ2-7, with unresolved D. Germline CDR1 LNHDA, CDR2 SQIVND (reference sequence). V lost 8 bases to trimming and J lost 1 base, with 15 bases between them. This CDR3 has 14 amino acids. CDR3 bases: TGTGCCAGTTCATTCCAGCCAGATTCCTACGAGCAGTACTTC. Translation: CASSFQPDSYEQYF.

The chain links TRBV28 to TRBJ2-3; 7 bases match TRBD1. With V trimmed by 4 bases and J by 0 bases, 7 bases remained unmatched. From germline, CDR1 is MDHEN and CDR2 SYDVKM. This CDR3 region has 16 residues. CDR3 sequence: CASSSPTGRSTDTQYF. CDR3 in DNA: TGTGCCAGCAGTTCCCCGACAGGGAGAAGCACAGATACGCAGTATTTT. Looking up the rest from reference TRBV28 and TRBJ2-3 gives the full variable domain: DVKVTQSSRYLVKRTGEKVFLECVQDMDHENMFWYRQDPGLGLRLIYFSYDVKMKEKGDIPEGYSVSREKKERFSLILESASTNQTSMYLCASSSPTGRSTDTQYFGPGTRLTVL.

In its sample, this clone was seen a few times. The rearrangement joins TRBV10-3 to TRBJ1-5; D might be TRBD1 (5 bases). The CDR3 runs to 13 residues. Deletions cut 4 bases from V and 4 bases from J, with 8 bases between. Germline CDR1 reads ENHRY; CDR2 reads SYGVKD. The CDR3 spells CAISGGENQPQHF. The CDR3 nucleotides are TGTGCCATCAGTGGGGGGGAGAATCAGCCCCAGCATTTT.

The chain combines TRBV6-8 with TRBJ1-3; D is possibly TRBD1 (6 bases). Germline V gives CDR1 MNHGY, CDR2 SAAAGT. Trimming took 1 base from V and 4 from J, leaving 11 bases between them. The CDR3 length is 15 residues. CDR3 region: CASSYYPGAGNTIYF. As DNA, the CDR3 is TGTGCCAGCAGTTACTATCCAGGGGCCGGAAACACCATATATTTT.

The rearrangement joins TRBV6-8 to TRBJ1-1; D gene ambiguous. V was cut by 2 bases and J by 4 bases, with 11 bases left in between. From germline, CDR1 is MNHGY and CDR2 SAAAGT. CDR3 length: 14 residues. The CDR3 here is CASSYPGWSTEAFF. CDR3 coding DNA: TGTGCCAGCAGTTACCCCGGCTGGAGCACTGAAGCTTTCTTT.

The genes are TRBV28 and TRBJ1-5; no reliable D call. The CDR3 has 14 residues. Trimming took 5 bases from V and 3 from J, leaving 11 bases between them. Germline CDR1 reads MDHEN; CDR2 reads SYDVKM. CDR3 loop: CASSRAVDNQPQHF. CDR3 nucleotides: TGTGCCAGCAGTCGAGCCGTCGACAATCAGCCCCAGCATTTT.

This clone showed up just a few times. The CDR3 loop reads CAWSERREEAFF. The CDR3 DNA follows: TGTGCCTGGAGCGAAAGACGGGAAGAAGCTTTCTTT. This chain uses TRBV30 with TRBJ1-1, with no clear D. CDR1 and CDR2 (germline): GTSNPN, SVGIG (reference sequence). V lost 3 bases to trimming and J lost 8 bases, with 13 bases between them. The CDR3 is 12 residues long.

The V gene is TRBV2, the J gene TRBJ2-7, with D possibly called TRBD1 or TRBD2 (5 bases each). V was trimmed by 3 bases and J by 3 bases, leaving 6 bases between them. From germline, CDR1 is SNHLY and CDR2 FYNNEI. The CDR3 is 12 residues long. CDR3 nucleotide sequence: TGTGCCAGCAGTGAGGGGGACTACGAGCAGTACTTC. It translates to CASSEGDYEQYF.

The chain links TRBV2 to TRBJ2-2, with a weak D call TRBD2 (5 bases). Trimming stripped 5 bases from V and 4 bases from J, with 11 bases between. From germline, CDR1 is SNHLY and CDR2 FYNNEI. The CDR3 has 14 amino acids. Written as DNA, the CDR3 is TGTGCCAGCAGTACTCGTGGAGGCACCGGGGAGCTGTTTTTT. Its protein product is CASSTRGGTGELFF. Using reference TRBV2 and TRBJ2-2 for the parts outside the CDR3, the full variable domain is EPEVTQTPSHQVTQMGQEVILRCVPISNHLYFYWYRQILGQKVEFLVSFYNNEISEKSEIFDDQFSVERPDGSNFTLKIRSTKLEDSAMYFCASSTRGGTGELFFGEGSRLTVL.

This clone showed up just a few times. The chain joins TRBV6-8 to TRBJ1-2; D is possibly TRBD1 (5 bases). From germline, CDR1 is MNHGY and CDR2 SAAAGT. There are 14 residues in the CDR3. Trimming cost V 5 bases and J 8 bases, with 18 bases left between them. CDR3 sequence (DNA): TGTGCCAGCAGTGTGTCGTGGCGTGAGGGGGGCTACACCTTC. Translated: CASSVSWREGGYTF.

This clone counts as large. The chain employs TRBV19 and TRBJ1-2; 7 bases line up with TRBD1. Trimming at V came to 1 base and at J to 7 bases, leaving 3 bases not matched to a gene. The CDR3 sequence is 13 residues long. Germline V gene lookup returns CDR1 LNHDA and CDR2 SQIVND (reference sequence). CDR3 nucleotide sequence: TGTGCCAGTAGTATAGCGTACAGGGGTGGCTACACCTTC. Residues: CASSIAYRGGYTF.

V gene TRBV5-1 combines with J gene TRBJ2-7, with 7 bases lining up with TRBD1. The V gene's germline CDR1 is SGHRS and CDR2 YFSETQ. The CDR3 consists of 15 residues. Trimming removed 4 bases from V and 0 bases from J; junction bases left unmatched: 7. CDR3 region: CASSPTGTASYEQYF. CDR3 sequence (DNA): TGCGCCAGCAGCCCTACCGGGACAGCCTCCTACGAGCAGTACTTC.

This clone was picked up a small number of times. The V gene is TRBV11-3, the J gene TRBJ2-5; D unresolved. This CDR3 has 16 residues. V lost 5 bases, J lost 4 bases, and 20 bases lay in between. Germline V gene sequence: CDR1 SGHNT, CDR2 YENEEA. The CDR3 loop reads CASSPRVAGQLETQYF. The CDR3 DNA reads TGTGCCAGCAGCCCTCGAGTGGCTGGGCAGTTAGAGACCCAGTACTTC. Filled out from reference TRBV11-3 and TRBJ2-5, the complete variable domain reads EAGVVQSPRYKIIEKKQPVAFWCNPISGHNTLYWYLQNLGQGPELLIRYENEEAVDDSQLPKDRFSAERLKGVDSTLKIQPAELGDSAVYLCASSPRVAGQLETQYFGPGTRLLVL.

The chain joins TRBV30 to TRBJ1-5; maybe TRBD1 (5 bases). The V end lost 3 bases, the J end lost 11 bases, and 20 bases lay between the germline ends. CDR1 GTSNPN and CDR2 SVGIG come from the germline V gene (reference sequence). The CDR3 consists of 14 residues. In DNA, the CDR3 is TGTGCCTGGAGACGGGACCGCCGAATGGGGTCCCAGCATTTT. Translation gives CAWRRDRRMGSQHF. The complete variable domain, with remaining parts taken from reference TRBV30 and TRBJ1-5, reads SQTIHQWPATLVQPVGSPLSLECTVEGTSNPNLYWYRQAAGRGLQLLFYSVGIGQISSEVPQNLSASRPQDRQFILSSKKLLLSDSGFYLCAWRRDRRMGSQHFGDGTRLSIL.

This clone has only one observation. Compared with germline, one end of the junction differs, possibly owing to a read error. The rearrangement joins TRBV18 to TRBJ2-2, with 7 bases lining up with TRBD2. The CDR3 runs to 16 residues. CDR1 and CDR2 from the germline V gene are KGHSH and LQKENI. The CDR3 sequence: CASSPPGDYKTGELFF. As DNA, the CDR3 is TGTGCCAGCTCACCACCGGGGGACTACAAAACCGGGGAGTTGTTTTTT.